This paragraph covers one T cell receptor beta chain sequence. The antigen is undetermined. This sample was included in a study of cytomegalovirus exposure and HLA in healthy donors. General observations from the study: Across donors, most TCRs were seen rarely, yet some public ones were widespread. Per published reports, the classifier diagnosed cytomegalovirus status with high specificity and sensitivity. According to a subsequent analysis, TCR clusters from the first cohort were inclined to appear together in the 130 or so validation repertoires.

Repertoires were generated with immunoSEQ multiplex PCR, while TCRdb's copy carries only in-frame clones and drops some. The sample yields about 130,000 clones, around four fifths seen once. This clonotype was obtained from a man aged 25 to 40 in good health and CMV-seropositive. Specimen: PBMCs.

CDR3 loop: CASRVAGALYEQYF. The CDR3 DNA reads TGTGCCAGCAGGGTAGCGGGGGCCCTCTACGAGCAGTACTTC. This chain uses TRBV6-1 with TRBJ2-7; 9 bases are a match to TRBD2. CDR1 MNHNS and CDR2 SASEGT come from the germline V gene. Trimming removed 6 bases from V and 3 bases from J; junction bases left unmatched: 6. The CDR3 loop spans 14 amino acids.